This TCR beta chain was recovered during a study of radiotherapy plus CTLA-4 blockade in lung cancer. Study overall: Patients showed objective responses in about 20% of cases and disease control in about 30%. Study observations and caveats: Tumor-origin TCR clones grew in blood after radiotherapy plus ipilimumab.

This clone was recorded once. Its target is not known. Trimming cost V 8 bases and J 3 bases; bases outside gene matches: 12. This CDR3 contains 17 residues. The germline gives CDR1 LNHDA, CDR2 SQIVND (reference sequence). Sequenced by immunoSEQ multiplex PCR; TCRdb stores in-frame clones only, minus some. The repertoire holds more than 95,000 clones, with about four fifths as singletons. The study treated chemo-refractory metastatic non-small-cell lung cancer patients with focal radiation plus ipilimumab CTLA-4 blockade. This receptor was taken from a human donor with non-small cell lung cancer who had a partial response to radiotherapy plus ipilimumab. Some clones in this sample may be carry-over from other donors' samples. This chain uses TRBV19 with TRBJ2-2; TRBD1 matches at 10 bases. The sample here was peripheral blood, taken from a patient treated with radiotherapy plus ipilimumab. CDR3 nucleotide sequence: TGTGCCAGTCGCGGGTTGACAGGGGGCGGGTACACCGGGGAGCTGTTTTTT. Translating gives CASRGLTGGGYTGELFF.